This is a list of T cell receptor beta chains from one sample in a study of blood T cell repertoires in COVID-19. Clones were sequenced by immunoSEQ multiplex PCR, and TCRdb holds only the in-frame ones, with some missing. The data contain just over 300,000 clones, roughly 89% of them singletons. Material: peripheral blood. These receptors were taken from a woman younger than 45 with COVID-19, enrolled during active disease. Both conserved end residues are part of each CDR3. The D gene is left open where the match is weak. Size is omitted from some rows. Given values are once, few, many or a class for expanded clones.

V gene,D gene,clone size,J gene,CDR3 protein,CDR3 DNA
TRBV9,-,-,TRBJ1-3,CASSVDGAAGNTIYF,TGTGCCAGCAGCGTAGATGGAGCTGCTGGAAACACCATATATTTT
TRBV6-6,-,-,TRBJ2-3,CASSRTDSTDTQYF,TGTGCCAGCAGTAGGACTGACAGCACAGATACGCAGTATTTT
TRBV9,-,-,TRBJ1-1,CASSPGGGGTEAFF,TGTGCCAGCAGCCCGGGGGGCGGCGGCACTGAAGCTTTCTTT
TRBV6-1,TRBD1,-,TRBJ1-5,CASSEGGQGLDQPQHF,TGTGCCAGCAGTGAAGGGGGACAGGGTTTGGATCAGCCCCAGCATTTT
TRBV19,-,-,TRBJ1-4,CASSTPGGLFF,TGTGCCAGTAGTACACCGGGTGGACTGTTTTTT
TRBV5-1,TRBD2,-,TRBJ2-3,CASSLERGADTQYF,TGCGCCAGCAGCTTGGAGCGGGGGGCAGATACGCAGTATTTT
TRBV6-5,TRBD2,-,TRBJ2-5,CASSYAGGSSETQYF,TGTGCCAGCAGTTACGCGGGGGGGAGTTCAGAGACCCAGTACTTC
TRBV19,-,-,TRBJ2-2,CASSPDKGPGELFF,TGTGCCAGTAGTCCCGACAAAGGTCCCGGGGAGCTGTTTTTT
TRBV5-6,TRBD1,-,TRBJ1-2,CASSRRGTGAGGNYGYTF,TGTGCCAGCAGCCGTAGGGGGACAGGGGCCGGAGGCAACTATGGCTACACCTTC
TRBV4-1,TRBD2,once,TRBJ2-1,CASSHPGLASREQFF,TGCGCCAGCAGCCACCCGGGACTAGCTTCCCGTGAGCAGTTCTTC
TRBV13,TRBD1,-,TRBJ1-2,CASSLSVGTGSSGYTF,TGTGCCAGCAGCTTATCCGTAGGGACAGGGTCCTCTGGCTACACCTTC
TRBV7-9,-,-,TRBJ1-3,CASSLNSAGNTIYF,TGTGCCAGCAGCTTAAATTCTGCTGGAAACACCATATATTTT
TRBV27,-,-,TRBJ1-2,CASRDPGWGNYGYTF,TGTGCCAGCAGAGACCCGGGGTGGGGTAACTATGGCTACACCTTC
TRBV6-5,TRBD2,-,TRBJ2-1,CASSRGLAIDNEQFF,TGTGCCAGCAGTAGGGGACTAGCCATTGACAATGAGCAGTTCTTC
TRBV25-1,TRBD1,-,TRBJ1-3,CASIGQGNTIYF,TGTGCCAGCATAGGACAGGGGAACACCATATATTTT
TRBV19,TRBD2,-,TRBJ2-3,CASSIWRGSGGLTDTQYF,TGTGCCAGTAGTATCTGGAGGGGCAGCGGGGGGTTGACAGATACGCAGTATTTT
TRBV10-3,TRBD2,-,TRBJ2-3,CATGAGEGDTQYF,TGTGCCACAGGCGCGGGGGAGGGGGATACGCAGTATTTT
TRBV14,TRBD1,-,TRBJ2-2,CASSQYRDRDTGELFF,TGTGCCAGCAGCCAGTACCGGGACAGGGACACCGGGGAGCTGTTTTTT
TRBV7-9,-,-,TRBJ1-3,CASTLGTSGNTIYF,TGTGCCAGCACCCTAGGGACATCTGGAAACACCATATATTTT
TRBV6-6,-,-,TRBJ1-1,CASSYAESNTEAFF,TGTGCCAGCAGTTACGCCGAGTCGAACACTGAAGCTTTCTTT
TRBV9,-,-,TRBJ2-2,CASSVVEGAKTGELFF,TGTGCCAGCAGCGTAGTGGAGGGGGCGAAGACCGGGGAGCTGTTTTTT
TRBV7-2,-,-,TRBJ2-7,CASSSPSQAFYEQYF,TGTGCCAGCAGCTCTCCCTCCCAGGCTTTCTACGAGCAGTACTTC
TRBV9,TRBD1,-,TRBJ1-2,CASSLREGDRGPSGYGYTF,TGTGCCAGCAGCCTCCGCGAGGGGGACAGGGGACCCTCTGGGTATGGCTACACCTTC